Sequencing of this TCR beta chain was carried out in a study of vaccination and CD4 T cells after COVID-19. Turning to the study itself: Once diagnosed, patients had post-COVID samples drawn a median 101 days later (range 35 to 161). Overlapping spike peptides served as the stimulus for the cells. These peptides came from SARS-CoV-2 and from the common cold coronaviruses HCoV-NL63, HCoV-OC43 and HCoV-229E.

Germline CDR1 reads MNHEY; CDR2 reads SVGEGT. This CDR3 comprises 16 residues. V lost 3 bases to trimming and J lost 4 bases, with 16 bases between them. Comments on this clonotype: Its antigen is not known.

Sequencing of DNA taken from cultured CD4+ T cells relied on the Oncomine TCR Beta short-read assay. TCRdb processed the PCR reads anew with MiXCR; each CDR3 protein has one entry. The sample comprises 8,500 to 14,000 distinct CDR3 sequences, 69% of which are singletons, and approximately 10% rests with the top ten. This sample's treatment: roughly 10-day PBMC culture with coronavirus spike peptide pools or control peptides (ViraFEST assay). After expanding antigen-specific T cells with peptide pools, ViraFEST sequenced their TCRs. The receptor was derived from a human donor who had recovered from COVID-19. The specimen sequenced was CD4+ T cells from blood, cultured in vitro. The rearrangement joins TRBV6-2 or TRBV6-3 to TRBJ1-5; maybe TRBD1 (5 bases). The CDR3 region has the DNA TGTGCCAGCAGTTATTTGGACAAACCGGGGAATCAGCCCCAGCATTTT. Its translation is CASSYLDKPGNQPQHF.